This T cell receptor (beta chain) was captured in a study of radiation and T cells in renal cell carcinoma. Comment on this clone: Its target is unknown.

Using immunoSEQ multiplex PCR, the repertoire was profiled, and TCRdb retains in-frame clones only, with some absent. The sample lists 150,000 to 190,000 clones; roughly 87% were seen once. Study observations and caveats: From baseline, blood top tumor clonotypes peaked at 2 weeks post-radiation.

Time point indicated: blood 2 weeks post-SBRT. Treatment specified: 15 Gy SBRT to primary tumor, nephrectomy 4 weeks later. The sequence derives from a woman in her fifties or sixties with renal cell carcinoma. The sequences come from blood, collected from a patient whose treatment included radiotherapy and nephrectomy.

Written as DNA, the CDR3 is TGTGCCAGCAGCAAAGGAGGGACTAGTGTTTACGAGCAGTACTTC. Translating gives CASSKGGTSVYEQYF. The V and J genes are TRBV7-2 and TRBJ2-7; 8 bases fit TRBD2. V gave up 5 bases and J gave up 4 bases; unmatched junction bases: 10. The CDR3 sequence is 15 residues long. Germline V gene lookup returns CDR1 SGHTA and CDR2 FQGNSA.